This TCR beta chain was captured by sequencing in a study of T cell changes during pregnancy in multiple sclerosis. The CDR3 length is 15 residues. V shed 0 bases and J 6 bases; nucleotides not matched to a gene: 7. Per the germline V gene, CDR1 is SGDLS and CDR2 is YYNGEE. Data came from immunoSEQ multiplex PCR; TCRdb stores just in-frame clones and leaves some out. The table has roughly 120,000 clones, 90% to 95% seen once; the top ten hold about 1.5%. The TCR originated in a female donor with multiple sclerosis, enrolled in a pregnancy study. The specimen comprised peripheral blood, sampled in the third trimester of pregnancy. The chain joins TRBV9 to TRBJ2-3, with TRBD2 identical over 7 bases. This CDR3 is CASSVALGRADTQYF. CDR3 DNA: TGTGCCAGCAGCGTAGCCTTAGGGAGGGCCGATACGCAGTATTTT.